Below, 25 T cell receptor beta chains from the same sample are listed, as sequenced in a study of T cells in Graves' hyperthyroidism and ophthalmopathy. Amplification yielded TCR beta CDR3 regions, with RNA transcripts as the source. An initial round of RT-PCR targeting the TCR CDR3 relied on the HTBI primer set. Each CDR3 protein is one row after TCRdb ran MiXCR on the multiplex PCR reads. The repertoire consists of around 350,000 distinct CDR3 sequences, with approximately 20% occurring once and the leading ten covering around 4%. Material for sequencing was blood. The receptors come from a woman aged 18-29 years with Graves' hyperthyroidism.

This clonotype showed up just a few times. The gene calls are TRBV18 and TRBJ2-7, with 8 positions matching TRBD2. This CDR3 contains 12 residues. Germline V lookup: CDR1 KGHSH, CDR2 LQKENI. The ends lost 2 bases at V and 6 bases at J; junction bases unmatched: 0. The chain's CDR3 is CASSPAGGEQYF. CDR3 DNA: TGTGCCAGCTCACCAGCGGGGGGCGAGCAGTACTTC. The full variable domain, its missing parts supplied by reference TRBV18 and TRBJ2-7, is NAGVMQNPRHLVRRRGQEARLRCSPMKGHSHVYWYRQLPEEGLKFMVYLQKENIIDESGMPKERFSAEFPKEGPSILRIQQVVRGDSAAYFCASSPAGGEQYFGPGTRLTVT.

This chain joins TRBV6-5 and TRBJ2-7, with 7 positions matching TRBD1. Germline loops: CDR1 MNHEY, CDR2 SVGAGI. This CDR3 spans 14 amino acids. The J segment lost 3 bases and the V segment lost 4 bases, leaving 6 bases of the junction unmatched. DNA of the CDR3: TGTGCCAGCAGTTTGACAGGGTCGTACTACGAGCAGTACTTC. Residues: CASSLTGSYYEQYF.

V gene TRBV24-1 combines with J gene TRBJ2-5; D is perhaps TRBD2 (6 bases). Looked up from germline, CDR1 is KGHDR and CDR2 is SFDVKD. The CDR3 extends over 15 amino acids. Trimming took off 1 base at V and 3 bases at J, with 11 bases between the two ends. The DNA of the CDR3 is TGTGCCACCAGTGATTTTGGAGGGGAAAAAGAGACCCAGTACTTC. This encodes CATSDFGGEKETQYF.

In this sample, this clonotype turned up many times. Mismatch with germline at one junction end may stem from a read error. The CDR3 region is CASSQQASYEQYF. DNA for the CDR3: TGCGCCAGCAGCCAACAGGCCAGCTACGAGCAGTACTTC. The rearrangement joins TRBV3-1 to TRBJ2-7, with a possible D match to TRBD1 (5 bases). The CDR3 is made up of 13 amino acids. Per germline, CDR1 LGHDT and CDR2 YNNKEL (reference sequence).

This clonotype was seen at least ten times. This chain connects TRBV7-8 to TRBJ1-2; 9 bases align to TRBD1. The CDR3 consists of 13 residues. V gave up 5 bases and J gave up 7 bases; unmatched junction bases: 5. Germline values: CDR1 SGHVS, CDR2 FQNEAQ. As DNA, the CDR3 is TGTGCCAGCAGCGTGGGACAGGGTCCTGGCTACACCTTC. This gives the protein CASSVGQGPGYTF. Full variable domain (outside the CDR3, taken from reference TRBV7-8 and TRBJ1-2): GAGVSQSPRYKVAKRGQDVALRCDPISGHVSLFWYQQALGQGPEFLTYFQNEAQLDKSGLPSDRFFAERPEGSVSTLKIQRTQQEDSAVYLCASSVGQGPGYTFGSGTRLTVV.

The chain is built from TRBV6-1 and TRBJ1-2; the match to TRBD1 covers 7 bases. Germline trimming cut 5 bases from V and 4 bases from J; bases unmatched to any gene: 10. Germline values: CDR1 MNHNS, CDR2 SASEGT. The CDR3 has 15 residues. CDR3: CASSPGFRDSYGYTF. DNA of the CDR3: TGTGCCAGCAGTCCCGGTTTCCGGGACAGCTATGGCTACACCTTC.

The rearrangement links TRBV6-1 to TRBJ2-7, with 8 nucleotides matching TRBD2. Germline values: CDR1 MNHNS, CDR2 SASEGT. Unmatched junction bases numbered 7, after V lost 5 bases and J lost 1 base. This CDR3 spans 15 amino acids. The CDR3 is CASSPKRGPSYEQYF. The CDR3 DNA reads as TGTGCCAGCAGTCCCAAGCGGGGGCCTTCCTACGAGCAGTACTTC.

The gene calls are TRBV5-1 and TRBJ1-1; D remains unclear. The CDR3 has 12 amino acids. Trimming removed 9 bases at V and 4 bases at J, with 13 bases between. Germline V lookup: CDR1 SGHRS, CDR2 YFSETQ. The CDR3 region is CANRTGGTEAFF. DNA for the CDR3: TGCGCCAACAGAACGGGCGGCACTGAAGCTTTCTTT.

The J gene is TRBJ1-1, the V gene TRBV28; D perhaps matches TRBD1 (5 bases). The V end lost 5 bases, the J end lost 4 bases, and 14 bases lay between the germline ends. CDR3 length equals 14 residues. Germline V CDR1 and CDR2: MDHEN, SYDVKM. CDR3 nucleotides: TGTGCCAGCAGTCAATGGGGGTTGGGCACTGAAGCTTTCTTT. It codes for CASSQWGLGTEAFF.

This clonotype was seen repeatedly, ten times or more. CDR3 loop: CASSLDRREAQHF. In DNA, the CDR3 is TGTGCCAGCAGCTTAGATCGCCGGGAAGCCCAGCATTTT. The chain uses TRBV7-2 and TRBJ1-5, with no clear D. Germline lookup yields CDR1 SGHTA and CDR2 FQGNSA. Trimming removed 1 base from V and 11 bases from J, with 12 bases in between. The CDR3 runs to 13 residues.

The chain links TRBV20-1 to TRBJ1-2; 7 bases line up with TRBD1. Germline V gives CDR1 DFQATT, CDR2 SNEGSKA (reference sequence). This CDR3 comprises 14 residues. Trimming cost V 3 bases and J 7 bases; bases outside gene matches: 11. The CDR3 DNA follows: TGCAGTGCTAGGGTTAGACAGGGCCTAGGTGGCTACACCTTC. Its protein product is CSARVRQGLGGYTF.

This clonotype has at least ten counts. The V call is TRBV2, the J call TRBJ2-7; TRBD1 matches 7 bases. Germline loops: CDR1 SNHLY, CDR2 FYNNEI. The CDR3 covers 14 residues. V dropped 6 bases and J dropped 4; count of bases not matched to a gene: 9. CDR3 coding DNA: TGTGCCAGCAGGCCCGGGACAGTGAGATACGAGCAGTACTTC. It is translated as CASRPGTVRYEQYF.

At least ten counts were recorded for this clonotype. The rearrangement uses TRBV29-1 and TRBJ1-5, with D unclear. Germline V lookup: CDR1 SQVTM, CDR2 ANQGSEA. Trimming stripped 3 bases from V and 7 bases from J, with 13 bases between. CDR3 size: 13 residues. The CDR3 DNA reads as TGCAGCGTTGAGGCCGAGGTGGGGCAGCCCCAGCATTTT. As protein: CSVEAEVGQPQHF.

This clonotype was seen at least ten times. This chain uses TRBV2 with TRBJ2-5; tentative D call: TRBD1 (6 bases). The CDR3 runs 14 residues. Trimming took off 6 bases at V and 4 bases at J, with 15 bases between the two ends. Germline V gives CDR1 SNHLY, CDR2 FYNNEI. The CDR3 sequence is CASRARTDPETQYF. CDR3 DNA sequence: TGTGCCAGCAGGGCCCGGACAGATCCAGAGACCCAGTACTTC.

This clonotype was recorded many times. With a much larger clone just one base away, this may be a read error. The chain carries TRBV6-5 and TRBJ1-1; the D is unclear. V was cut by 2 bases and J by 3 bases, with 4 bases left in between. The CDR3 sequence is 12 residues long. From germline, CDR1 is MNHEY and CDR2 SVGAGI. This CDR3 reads CASSYGYTEAFF. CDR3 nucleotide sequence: TGTGCCAGCAGTTACGGGTACACTGAAGCTTTCTTT.

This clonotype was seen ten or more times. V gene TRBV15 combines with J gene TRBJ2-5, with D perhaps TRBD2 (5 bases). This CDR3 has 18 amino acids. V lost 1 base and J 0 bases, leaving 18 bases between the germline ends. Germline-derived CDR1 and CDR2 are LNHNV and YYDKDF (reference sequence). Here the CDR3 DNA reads TGTGCCACCAGCAGAGTTGAGGGCAGCGGAAGGTACCAAGAGACCCAGTACTTC. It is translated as CATSRVEGSGRYQETQYF. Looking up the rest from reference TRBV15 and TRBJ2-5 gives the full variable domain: DAMVIQNPRYQVTQFGKPVTLSCSQTLNHNVMYWYQQKSSQAPKLLFHYYDKDFNNEADTPDNFQSRRPNTSFCFLDIRSPGLGDTAMYLCATSRVEGSGRYQETQYFGPGTRLLVL.

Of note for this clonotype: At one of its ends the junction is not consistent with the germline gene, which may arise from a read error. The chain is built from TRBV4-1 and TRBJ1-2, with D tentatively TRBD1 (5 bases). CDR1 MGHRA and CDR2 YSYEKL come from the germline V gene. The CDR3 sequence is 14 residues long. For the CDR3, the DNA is TGCGCCAGCAGCCAAGAGTGGGCCAGGGCTGGCCACACCTTC. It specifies CASSQEWARAGHTF.

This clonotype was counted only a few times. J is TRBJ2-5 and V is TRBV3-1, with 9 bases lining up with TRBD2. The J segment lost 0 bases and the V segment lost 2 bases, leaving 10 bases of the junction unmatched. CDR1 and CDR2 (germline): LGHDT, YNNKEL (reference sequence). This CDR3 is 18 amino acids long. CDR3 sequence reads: CASSQRVWLAGYQETQYF. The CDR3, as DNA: TGTGCCAGCAGCCAAAGGGTCTGGCTAGCGGGGTACCAAGAGACCCAGTACTTC.

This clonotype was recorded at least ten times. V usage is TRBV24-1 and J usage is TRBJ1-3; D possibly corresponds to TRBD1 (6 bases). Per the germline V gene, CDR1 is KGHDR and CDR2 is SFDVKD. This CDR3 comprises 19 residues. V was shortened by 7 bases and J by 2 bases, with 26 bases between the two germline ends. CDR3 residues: CATRIQRSGDGGPGNTIYF. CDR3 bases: TGTGCCACCAGGATCCAACGGTCCGGCGACGGGGGCCCTGGAAACACCATATATTTT.

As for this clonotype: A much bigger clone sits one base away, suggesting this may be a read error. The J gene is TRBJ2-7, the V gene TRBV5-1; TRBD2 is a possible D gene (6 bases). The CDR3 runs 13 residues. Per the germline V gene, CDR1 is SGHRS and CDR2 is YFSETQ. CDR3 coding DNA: TGCTCCAGCCGGAGGGCCTCGGACTACGAGCAGTACTTC. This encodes CSSRRASDYEQYF.

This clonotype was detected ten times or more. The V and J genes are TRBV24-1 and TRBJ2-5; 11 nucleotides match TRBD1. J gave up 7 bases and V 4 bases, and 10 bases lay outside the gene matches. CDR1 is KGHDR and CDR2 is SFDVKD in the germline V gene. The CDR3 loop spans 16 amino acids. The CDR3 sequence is CATSDWTGGGYGTQYF. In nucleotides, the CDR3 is TGTGCCACCAGTGACTGGACAGGGGGCGGGTATGGGACCCAGTACTTC.

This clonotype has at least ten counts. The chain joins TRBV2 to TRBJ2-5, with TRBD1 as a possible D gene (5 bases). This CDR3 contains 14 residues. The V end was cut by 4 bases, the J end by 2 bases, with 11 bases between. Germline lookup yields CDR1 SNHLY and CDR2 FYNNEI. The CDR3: CASSGLDIQETQYF. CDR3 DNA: TGTGCCAGCAGTGGATTGGACATTCAAGAGACCCAGTACTTC.

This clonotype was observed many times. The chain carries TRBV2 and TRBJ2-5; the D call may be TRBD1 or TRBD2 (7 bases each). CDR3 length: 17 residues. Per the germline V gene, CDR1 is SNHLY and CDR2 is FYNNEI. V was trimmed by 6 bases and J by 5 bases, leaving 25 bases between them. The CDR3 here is CASRDRPAGSLEETQYF. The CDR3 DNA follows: TGTGCCAGCAGGGACAGGCCAGCGGGGAGTCTCGAGGAGACCCAGTACTTC.

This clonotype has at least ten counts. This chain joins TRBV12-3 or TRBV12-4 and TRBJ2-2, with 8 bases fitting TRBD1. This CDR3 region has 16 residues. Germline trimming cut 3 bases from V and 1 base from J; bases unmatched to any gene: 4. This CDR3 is CASSFPTGGNTGELFF. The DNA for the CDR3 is TGTGCCAGCAGTTTCCCTACAGGGGGGAACACCGGGGAGCTGTTTTTT.

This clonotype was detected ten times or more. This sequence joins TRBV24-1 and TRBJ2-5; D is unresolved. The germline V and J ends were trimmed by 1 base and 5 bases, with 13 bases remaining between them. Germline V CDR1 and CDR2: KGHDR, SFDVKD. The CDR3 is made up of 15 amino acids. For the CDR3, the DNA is TGTGCCACCAGTGATTTATCGCCCGACGGGGAGACCCAGTACTTC. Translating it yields CATSDLSPDGETQYF.